This T cell receptor beta chain is from a study of T-cell memory formation after mild COVID-19. The wider study: TCR clusters were mostly donor specific. Study-wide points: Some SARS-CoV-2-responding clones were already detected in memory before infection. CD4+ contracting clones were mainly CM and EM; CD8+ ones, EMRA. Contracting clones from day 15 to 85 had balanced CD4/CD8; later expanders favoured CD4+.

As for this clonotype: Antigen unknown.

Per the germline V gene, CDR1 is KGHSH and CDR2 is LQKENI. This CDR3 spans 15 amino acids. After removal of 3 bases from V and 3 bases from J, the junction contained 4 bases not matched to a gene. TCRdb analysed the 5' RACE reads with MiXCR anew, one entry per CDR3 protein. The sample records 350,000 to 450,000 distinct CDR3 sequences, roughly 14% being singletons. The receptor comes from a man aged 18-30 years who had mild COVID-19 (a few samples of this study predate the infection). Cell type and time point are not known. This rearrangement joins TRBV18 to TRBJ2-1, with TRBD2 matching 8 bases. Sequencing was performed on PBMCs or a T cell subset sorted from them (not recorded which). CDR3 amino acids: CASSPSGGDYNEQFF. In nucleotides, the CDR3 is TGTGCCAGCTCACCCAGCGGGGGCGACTACAATGAGCAGTTCTTC.